These T cell receptor beta chains were read from a single sample in a study of patients and donors after allogeneic stem cell transplantation. Each CDR3 protein is one row after TCRdb ran MiXCR on the RT-PCR reads. The sample holds 200,000 to 250,000 distinct CDR3 sequences, around 40% seen once. The specimen sequenced was blood, either unsorted or a sorted T cell fraction (not recorded which). Receptors were obtained from a human donor who was either an allogeneic HSCT recipient or a stem cell or donor lymphocyte infusion donor (not recorded which). It is not recorded whose cells these are; they may come from a transplant donor. CDR3s include the opening cysteine and the closing phenylalanine or tryptophan. The D gene is left open where the match is weak. Size is omitted from some rows. Given values are once, few, many or a class for expanded clones.

v_call	d_call	clone_size	j_call	cdr3_aa	cdr3_nt
TRBV7-9	NA	NA	TRBJ2-6	CASSPTTVSGANVLTF	TGTGCCAGCAGCCCAACTACAGTCTCTGGGGCCAACGTCCTGACTTTC
TRBV4-2	NA	few	TRBJ2-5	CASSPGDHVQETQYF	TGTGCCAGCAGCCCCGGGGATCATGTCCAAGAGACCCAGTACTTC
TRBV24-1	TRBD1	NA	TRBJ2-1	CATSDSAGDSAQEQFF	TGTGCCACCAGTGACTCCGCCGGGGACAGCGCACAGGAGCAGTTCTTC
TRBV6-2/TRBV6-3	TRBD2	few	TRBJ2-7	CASSYGLAEDYEQYF	TGTGCCAGCAGTTACGGGCTAGCGGAAGACTACGAGCAGTACTTC
TRBV27	TRBD2	NA	TRBJ2-1	CASSFGAGGRNEQFF	TGTGCCAGCAGTTTCGGGGCGGGGGGGCGAAATGAGCAGTTCTTC
TRBV30	NA	NA	TRBJ2-3	CAWRVVTSTDTQYF	TGTGCCTGGAGAGTAGTGACTAGCACAGATACGCAGTATTTT
TRBV5-1	NA	few	TRBJ1-2	CASSLGWTEFNYGYTF	TGCGCCAGCAGCTTGGGTTGGACAGAGTTTAACTATGGCTACACCTTC
TRBV10-1	TRBD1	few	TRBJ2-5	CASSSGGAETQYF	TGCGCCAGCAGTTCAGGGGGCGCGGAGACCCAGTACTTC
TRBV12-3/TRBV12-4	NA	NA	TRBJ1-2	CASSLDLRYTF	TGTGCCAGCAGTTTAGACCTCCGCTACACCTTC
TRBV12-3/TRBV12-4	NA	few	TRBJ1-2	CASSLVGQGGYTF	TGTGCCAGCAGTTTAGTGGGGCAAGGGGGCTACACCTTC
TRBV12-3/TRBV12-4	TRBD1	NA	TRBJ1-1	CASSLSRQGF	TGTGCCAGCAGTTTAAGCCGACAGGGTTTT
TRBV9	NA	NA	TRBJ2-7	CASSLGGAGSTYEQYF	TGTGCCAGCAGCTTAGGGGGAGCAGGGTCGACCTACGAGCAGTACTTC
TRBV5-1	NA	few	TRBJ1-6	CASSSTSIDNSPLHF	TGCGCCAGCAGTTCGACCTCGATCGATAATTCACCCCTCCACTTT
TRBV28	TRBD1	few	TRBJ1-2	CAAGTGDYGYTF	TGTGCCGCCGGGACAGGGGACTATGGCTACACCTTC
TRBV6-5	NA	many	TRBJ2-5	CASSFGQETQYF	TGTGCCAGCAGTTTCGGGCAAGAGACCCAGTACTTC
TRBV28	NA	few	TRBJ2-5	CASTLYSTDQETQYF	TGTGCCAGCACGCTGTACTCCACAGACCAAGAGACCCAGTACTTC
TRBV20-1	NA	few	TRBJ2-2	CSARDAGLNTGELFF	TGCAGTGCTAGAGACGCGGGGTTGAACACCGGGGAGCTGTTTTTT
TRBV7-2	TRBD1	NA	TRBJ1-6	CASSSGQGVKSSYNSPLHF	TGTGCCAGCAGCTCCGGACAGGGGGTGAAGAGCTCCTATAATTCACCCCTCCACTTT
TRBV12-3/TRBV12-4	NA	NA	TRBJ1-3	CASSTGLNTIYF	TGTGCCAGCAGTACAGGGTTGAACACCATATATTTT
TRBV25-1	NA	few	TRBJ1-2	CASSEFSSLGYGYTF	TGTGCCAGCAGTGAGTTCTCAAGTCTAGGCTATGGCTACACCTTC
TRBV4-2	TRBD2	few	TRBJ2-5	CASSQTSGQETQYF	TGTGCCAGCAGCCAAACTAGCGGGCAAGAGACCCAGTACTTC
TRBV4-2	NA	NA	TRBJ1-6	CASSHPAGSNSPLHF	TGTGCCAGCAGCCACCCGGCAGGCTCAAATTCACCCCTCCACTTT
TRBV24-1	TRBD1	few	TRBJ2-5	CATSDGPGTGRGRETQYF	TGTGCCACCAGTGATGGCCCCGGGACAGGGAGGGGGCGAGAGACCCAGTACTTC
TRBV13	TRBD1	NA	TRBJ1-2	CASSLAPGTVDGYTF	TGTGCCAGCAGCTTAGCCCCCGGGACAGTGGATGGCTACACCTTC
TRBV28	NA	NA	TRBJ1-4	CASSPSLTVQGDGLFF	TGTGCCAGCAGCCCAAGTTTGACGGTGCAGGGCGATGGACTGTTTTTT
TRBV10-3	NA	NA	TRBJ1-5	CAISDSGSNQPQHF	TGTGCCATCAGTGATAGCGGCAGCAATCAGCCCCAGCATTTT
TRBV12-3/TRBV12-4	TRBD1	NA	TRBJ1-2	CASSPRDRGGYTF	TGTGCCAGCAGTCCGAGAGACAGGGGTGGCTACACCTTC
TRBV12-3/TRBV12-4	NA	NA	TRBJ2-2	CASSPGQPRNTGELFF	TGTGCCAGCAGTCCCGGACAGCCAAGGAACACCGGGGAGCTGTTTTTT
TRBV12-3/TRBV12-4	NA	NA	TRBJ2-7	CASSFRQAFYYEQYF	TGTGCCAGCAGTTTCCGGCAGGCCTTCTACTACGAGCAGTACTTC
TRBV15	NA	many	TRBJ1-4	CATSRVQGGDEKLFF	TGTGCCACCAGCAGAGTCCAGGGTGGCGACGAAAAACTGTTTTTT
TRBV29-1	NA	NA	TRBJ2-2	CSAEGYANTGELFF	TGCAGCGCCGAAGGGTACGCGAACACCGGGGAGCTGTTTTTT
TRBV4-3	TRBD1	NA	TRBJ1-2	CASSRGTGKNYGYTF	TGCGCCAGCAGCCGTGGGACAGGGAAAAACTATGGCTACACCTTC
TRBV7-8	NA	NA	TRBJ2-3	CASSLGEVDTQYF	TGTGCCAGCAGCTTGGGGGAGGTAGATACGCAGTATTTT
TRBV20-1	TRBD1	NA	TRBJ1-2	CSARGRGRNGYTF	TGCAGTGCTAGGGGCAGGGGGCGTAATGGCTACACCTTC
TRBV5-1	TRBD1	once	TRBJ1-2	CASSISTGAANYGYTF	TGCGCCAGCAGCATCTCGACAGGGGCCGCTAACTATGGCTACACCTTC
TRBV10-3	NA	few	TRBJ1-1	CAIRLDSMNTEAFF	TGTGCCATCAGGCTGGACAGCATGAACACTGAAGCTTTCTTT
TRBV29-1	TRBD1	few	TRBJ1-5	CSVDSGTGNISNQPQHF	TGCAGCGTTGACTCCGGGACAGGGAACATTAGCAATCAGCCCCAGCATTTT
TRBV24-1	TRBD2	NA	TRBJ2-1	CATSDFRGGWYNEQFF	TGTGCCACCAGTGATTTTCGGGGGGGCTGGTACAATGAGCAGTTCTTC
TRBV19	TRBD1	NA	TRBJ1-2	CASSIRQGHGYTF	TGTGCCAGTAGTATTCGACAGGGCCATGGCTACACCTTC
TRBV9	TRBD1	once	TRBJ1-1	CASSADRGQNTEAFF	TGTGCCAGCAGCGCGGACAGGGGGCAGAACACTGAAGCTTTCTTT
TRBV5-1	NA	NA	TRBJ1-2	CASSPMQGHSSRSDF	TGCGCCAGCAGCCCAATGCAGGGTCATTCATCGAGATCGGATTTC